These 9 T cell receptor beta chains originate from one sample sequenced in a study of Graves' ophthalmopathy and Graves' hyperthyroidism. RNA transcripts were the template, and TCR beta CDR3 regions were amplified from them. Following a first-round RT-PCR that used HTBI primers, a second-round multiplex PCR was carried out. One entry per CDR3 protein results from TCRdb running MiXCR on the multiplex PCR reads. The table includes hundreds of thousands of distinct CDR3 sequences, roughly two fifths detected once. The specimen was peripheral blood. These receptors were obtained from an adult man with Graves' ophthalmopathy.

The chain recombines TRBV20-1 with TRBJ2-5, with 7 nucleotides matching TRBD1. The CDR3 is made up of 15 amino acids. CDR1 and CDR2 from the germline V gene are DFQATT and SNEGSKA (reference sequence). The V and J ends lost 3 bases and 0 bases, in that order; junction bases with no gene match: 7. The CDR3 loop is CSASAYRGNQETQYF. CDR3 sequence (DNA): TGCAGTGCTAGCGCCTACAGGGGCAACCAAGAGACCCAGTACTTC.

The gene calls are TRBV25-1 and TRBJ1-6, with D possibly being TRBD1 (5 bases). Trimming removed 4 bases from V and 9 bases from J, with 19 bases in between. Germline assignment: CDR1 MGHDK and CDR2 SYGVNS. This CDR3 region has 16 residues. CDR3 nucleotides: TGTGCCAGCAGTGCTAGATACGGGACTGCGGCTTCACCCCTCCACTTT. Translated: CASSARYGTAASPLHF.

This clonotype was counted at least ten times. The chain has TRBV9 and TRBJ1-2, with a weak D call TRBD1 (5 bases). Germline loops: CDR1 SGDLS, CDR2 YYNGEE. This CDR3 has 16 residues. V lost 2 bases and J 4 bases, leaving 18 bases between the germline ends. The CDR3 DNA is TGTGCCAGCAGCGTGGGGCTCTCCGGGACGGCCTATGGCTACACCTTC. Its protein is CASSVGLSGTAYGYTF.

This clonotype was counted many times. The chain is built from TRBV2 and TRBJ1-2; D not certain. The CDR3 sequence is 11 residues long. V was pared by 4 bases and J by 7 bases, with 7 bases between. Germline assignment: CDR1 SNHLY and CDR2 FYNNEI. The CDR3 is CASSVPSGYTF. The CDR3 nucleotides are TGTGCCAGCAGTGTCCCGAGTGGCTACACCTTC. The variable domain in full, completed from reference TRBV2 and TRBJ1-2, reads EPEVTQTPSHQVTQMGQEVILRCVPISNHLYFYWYRQILGQKVEFLVSFYNNEISEKSEIFDDQFSVERPDGSNFTLKIRSTKLEDSAMYFCASSVPSGYTFGSGTRLTVV.

This chain uses TRBV11-1 with TRBJ1-6; 10 nucleotides match TRBD1. The CDR3 is made up of 17 amino acids. J was trimmed by 9 bases and V by 3 bases; bases with no gene match: 11. Germline-derived CDR1 and CDR2 are SGHAT and FQDESV (reference sequence). The CDR3 loop reads CASSFYLGRTGGSPLHF. The CDR3 region has the DNA TGTGCCAGCAGCTTCTACCTCGGCCGGACAGGGGGTTCACCCCTCCACTTT.

This chain links TRBV25-1 with TRBJ1-6; no definite D call. The CDR3 consists of 15 residues. The V and J ends lost 8 bases and 5 bases respectively, with 16 bases between them. Germline assignment: CDR1 MGHDK and CDR2 SYGVNS. This chain's CDR3 is CASGLRTENNSPLHF. The CDR3 DNA is TGTGCCAGCGGCTTGAGGACGGAGAATAATTCACCCCTCCACTTT.

This clonotype came up many times. The chain joins TRBV15 to TRBJ1-5; perhaps TRBD1 as D (6 bases). CDR1 and CDR2 from the germline V gene are LNHNV and YYDKDF (reference sequence). This CDR3 contains 15 residues. Trimming pared 0 bases from V and 1 base from J, leaving 7 bases between. In DNA form, the CDR3 reads TGTGCCACCAGCAGAGACGGACAGAGCAATCAGCCCCAGCATTTT. The encoded protein is CATSRDGQSNQPQHF.

This clonotype has at least ten counts. The chain is built from TRBV5-1 and TRBJ1-2; 9 positions agree with TRBD1. Per germline, CDR1 SGHRS and CDR2 YFSETQ. The CDR3 runs 15 residues. The V segment lost 2 bases and the J segment 6 bases; nucleotides outside the gene matches: 8. CDR3: CASSLQGAGENGYTF. In nucleotides, the CDR3 is TGCGCCAGCAGCTTACAGGGGGCTGGGGAGAATGGCTACACCTTC.

This clonotype turned up a few times. The chain joins TRBV2 to TRBJ1-3; the D gene is possibly TRBD1 (5 bases). This CDR3 region has 14 residues. Deletions cut 7 bases from V and 0 bases from J, with 10 bases between. Looked up from germline, CDR1 is SNHLY and CDR2 is FYNNEI. In DNA, the CDR3 is TGTGCCAGCATTACAGGTTTCTCTGGAAACACCATATATTTT. It codes for CASITGFSGNTIYF.